These T cell receptor beta chains were read from a single sample in a study of blood T cells in healthy people across ages. Using its own MiXCR run on the 5' RACE reads, TCRdb lists one record per CDR3 protein. Found here are some 850,000 distinct CDR3 sequences, approximately 24% of them singletons; the top ten hold approximately 2.9%. These records were also assigned to another study, of T cells of mothers and their children.

The sequenced sample consisted of blood. These receptors originate from a boy aged 5-17 years in good health. CDR3s include the opening cysteine and the closing phenylalanine or tryptophan. The order of the fields is D gene, J gene, clone size, V gene, CDR3 length, CDR3 DNA, CDR3 protein. A D gene is named only where the DNA matches it firmly. Expanded clones get a size class; other rows say once, few or many, or leave the size out.

TRBD2	TRBJ2-5	few	TRBV20-1	15	TGCAGTGCTAAGGGACTAGCGGGGCCACCGGGGACCCAGTACTTC	CSAKGLAGPPGTQYF
.	TRBJ1-1	few	TRBV11-2	11	TGTGCCAGCAGTACCGCGGCTGAAGCTTTCTTT	CASSTAAEAFF
.	TRBJ2-1	.	TRBV20-1	13	TGCAGTGCTAGAGATCAGGAATACAATGAGCAGTTCTTC	CSARDQEYNEQFF
.	TRBJ2-1	few	TRBV11-3	14	TGTGCCAGCAGCTCGGGTCCCAGTTTCAATGAGCAGTTCTTC	CASSSGPSFNEQFF
.	TRBJ2-2	.	TRBV28	13	TGTGCCAGCAAGGCGGGACTCACCGGGGAGCTGTTTTTT	CASKAGLTGELFF
.	TRBJ1-4	.	TRBV7-6	14	TGTGCCAGCAGCCCGGGCCGGGAACCACATTCGGTGTTTTTT	CASSPGREPHSVFF
.	TRBJ1-4	.	TRBV15	16	TGTGCCACCAGCAGAGATAAATCAACAGATCTACGGAAACTGTTTTTT	CATSRDKSTDLRKLFF
.	TRBJ2-5	few	TRBV18	12	TGTGCCAGCTCACCATTTCGGGAGACCCAGTACTTC	CASSPFRETQYF
.	TRBJ2-6	.	TRBV19	18	TGTGCCAGTAAAGCCTTCGGGGGAATGCCCTCTGGGGCCAACGTCCTGACTTTC	CASKAFGGMPSGANVLTF
TRBD1	TRBJ1-1	.	TRBV2	14	TGTGCCAGCAGTGGAGACGGGACAGGGACTGAAGCTTTCTTT	CASSGDGTGTEAFF
.	TRBJ1-3	few	TRBV3-1	16	TGTGCCAGCAGCCCCAAGCGGGGGGCGCAGGGAAACACCATATATTTT	CASSPKRGAQGNTIYF
TRBD2	TRBJ2-7	.	TRBV20-1	13	TGCAGTGCTAGACGGACTAGCTTCAGGGAGCAGTACTTC	CSARRTSFREQYF
.	TRBJ2-1	.	TRBV9	11	TGTGCCAGCAGCGCCGGGCCCGAGCAGTTCTTC	CASSAGPEQFF
TRBD2	TRBJ2-1	few	TRBV4-2	16	TGTGCCAGCAGCCGACTAGCGGGGGATGTTTACAATGAGCAGTTCTTC	CASSRLAGDVYNEQFF
.	TRBJ2-7	.	TRBV20-1	12	TGCAGTGCTAGAGACAGGGGCCACGAGCAGTACTTC	CSARDRGHEQYF
.	TRBJ2-2	.	TRBV12-3/TRBV12-4	11	TGTGCCAGCAGTTTCACCGGGGGGCTGTTTTTT	CASSFTGGLFF
.	TRBJ1-6	many	TRBV6-5	15	TGTGCCAGCAGTTACTCGGCAGGGGCTAATTCACCCCTCCACTTT	CASSYSAGANSPLHF
.	TRBJ2-7	.	TRBV21-1	16	TGTGCCAGCAGCAATACTAGCGGGGGTCTCAGTCAGGAGCAGTACTTC	CASSNTSGGLSQEQYF
.	TRBJ2-7	few	TRBV28	12	TGTGCCAGCAGTAGACAGCTCTACGAGCAGTACTTC	CASSRQLYEQYF
TRBD2	TRBJ2-3	few	TRBV20-1	14	TGCAGTGCTAATCGCGGGGGGAACACAGATACGCAGTATTTT	CSANRGGNTDTQYF
TRBD2	TRBJ2-1	few	TRBV5-5	16	TGTGCCAGCAGCTACTCCGGGACTAACGCCCACAATGAGCAGTTCTTC	CASSYSGTNAHNEQFF
.	TRBJ2-3	.	TRBV4-1	15	TGCGCCAGCAGCCAAGAAACCCAGGGGTGGGATACGCAGTATTTT	CASSQETQGWDTQYF
TRBD1	TRBJ1-2	.	TRBV18	13	TGTGCCAGTTCAACAGGGGGCCGCTATGGCTACACCTTC	CASSTGGRYGYTF
TRBD1	TRBJ2-5	once	TRBV2	15	TGTGCCAGCAGCGTGCAGGGACAGGGGGGAGAGACCCAGTACTTC	CASSVQGQGGETQYF
.	TRBJ1-1	many	TRBV4-2	13	TGTGCCAGCAGCCCAGGGGTGGGCACTGAAGCTTTCTTT	CASSPGVGTEAFF
.	TRBJ1-4	.	TRBV6-6	13	TGTGCCAGTGCTCCCCAACCTAATGAAAAACTGTTTTTT	CASAPQPNEKLFF
TRBD2	TRBJ2-7	.	TRBV7-9	15	TGTGCCAGCAGCGCCGGTAGCGGGGGGGCCTACGAGCAGTACTTC	CASSAGSGGAYEQYF
.	TRBJ2-1	few	TRBV29-1	12	TGCAGCGTCGCTAGGGATTACAATGAGCAGTTCTTC	CSVARDYNEQFF